One sample yielded the 22 T cell receptor beta chains listed below, sequenced in a study of blood T cells in healthy people across ages. The authors ran a second PCR of roughly 6 to 11 cycles using a sample-barcoded 5' primer and a J-beta primer mix. TCRdb redid the calling of the 5' RACE reads with MiXCR, one entry per CDR3 protein. The table includes about 750,000 distinct CDR3 sequences, 53% detected once. Sequencing was carried out using blood. The receptors derive from a man aged 80 or over in good health.

This clonotype occurred a few times. V and J are TRBV28 and TRBJ2-1; no reliable D call. V lost 4 bases and J 2 bases, leaving 24 bases between the germline ends. The CDR3 totals 19 residues. The germline V gene encodes CDR1 MDHEN and CDR2 SYDVKM. The CDR3 nucleotides are TGTGCCAGCAGTTCCCACCTAAATCGACAAACTTTTCCCTACAATGAGCAGTTCTTC. Protein sequence: CASSSHLNRQTFPYNEQFF.

V usage is TRBV29-1 and J usage is TRBJ1-2; 9 bases agree with TRBD1. Germline assignment: CDR1 SQVTM and CDR2 ANQGSEA. The CDR3 has 12 residues. V lost 4 bases and J lost 7; bases outside the gene matches: 4. The CDR3 nucleotides read TGCAGCGTTGGAGGGGACAGGGCTGGCTACACCTTC. It is translated as CSVGGDRAGYTF.

The V call is TRBV6-5, the J call TRBJ1-1; D remains ambiguous. Germline assignment: CDR1 MNHEY and CDR2 SVGAGI. The V and J ends lost 7 bases and 3 bases respectively, with 18 bases between them. This CDR3 contains 15 residues. CDR3 bases: TGTGCCAGCACTACTCTACGGGGAAATGACACTGAAGCTTTCTTT. Translation: CASTTLRGNDTEAFF.

This chain links TRBV10-3 with TRBJ2-7, with 12 bases matching TRBD2. CDR3 size: 14 residues. V lost 7 bases and J lost 6; bases outside the gene matches: 7. Per the germline V gene, CDR1 is ENHRY and CDR2 is SYGVKD. The CDR3 DNA sequence: TGTGCCATCAAAGCGACTAGCGGGAGCGGCGAGCAGTACTTC. This encodes CAIKATSGSGEQYF.

The chain couples TRBV5-5 to TRBJ2-2, with D hard to call. Germline V gives CDR1 SGHKS, CDR2 YYEKEE (reference sequence). With 6 bases removed from V and 7 bases from J, the gap between germline ends came to 19 bases. The CDR3 has 15 amino acids. Here the CDR3 DNA reads TGTGCCAGCACCCCTGGGCGGTCTAGAGACGGGGAGCTGTTTTTT. Translated: CASTPGRSRDGELFF.

This chain links TRBV9 with TRBJ2-3; D call uncertain. CDR1 and CDR2 (germline): SGDLS, YYNGEE. V was shortened by 1 base and J by 0 bases, with 6 bases between the two germline ends. The CDR3 covers 14 residues. CDR3 coding DNA: TGTGCCAGCAGCGTACAACCTAGCACAGATACGCAGTATTTT. It encodes CASSVQPSTDTQYF. The whole variable domain, filled in from reference TRBV9 and TRBJ2-3, reads DSGVTQTPKHLITATGQRVTLRCSPRSGDLSVYWYQQSLDQGLQFLIQYYNGEERAKGNILERFSAQQFPDLHSELNLSSLELGDSALYFCASSVQPSTDTQYFGPGTRLTVL.

This sequence joins TRBV2 and TRBJ2-3, with a tentative D call TRBD1 (5 bases). Trimming cost V 6 bases and J 1 base, with 14 bases left between them. The germline V gene encodes CDR1 SNHLY and CDR2 FYNNEI. The CDR3 runs 15 residues. The CDR3 region is CASRDTAWGTDTQYF. CDR3 bases: TGTGCCAGCAGGGACACAGCGTGGGGCACAGATACGCAGTATTTT.

The chain is built from TRBV10-3 and TRBJ2-1; D might be TRBD1 (7 bases). With 6 bases removed from V and 7 bases from J, the gap between germline ends came to 13 bases. The V gene's germline CDR1 is ENHRY and CDR2 SYGVKD. The CDR3 runs 13 residues. The CDR3 reads CAISGQGGNEQFF. The CDR3 region has the DNA TGTGCCATCAGCGGGCAGGGGGGTAATGAGCAGTTCTTC.

CDR3 sequence (DNA): TGTGCCAGCAGCCTACGACTAGCGGGAGGCGGGGGGTCCTACAATGAGCAGTTCTTC. Protein: CASSLRLAGGGGSYNEQFF. This sequence joins TRBV9 and TRBJ2-1; 13 bases fit TRBD2. Germline V CDR1 and CDR2: SGDLS, YYNGEE. The V segment lost 4 bases and the J segment 1 base; nucleotides outside the gene matches: 11. CDR3 size: 19 residues.

The chain couples TRBV24-1 to TRBJ1-2; D gene ambiguous. V was cut by 4 bases and J by 2 bases, with 10 bases left in between. This CDR3 comprises 14 residues. CDR1 KGHDR and CDR2 SFDVKD come from the germline V gene. The CDR3 region has the DNA TGTGCCACCAGTGAGGTGACGGCCAACTATGGCTACACCTTC. Translation gives CATSEVTANYGYTF.

The chain recombines TRBV7-9 with TRBJ2-3; D might be TRBD1 or TRBD2, each matching 5 bases. CDR1 SEHNR and CDR2 FQNEAQ come from the germline V gene (reference sequence). This CDR3 is built from 15 residues. The germline V and J ends were trimmed by 1 base and 6 bases, with 14 bases remaining between them. CDR3 region: CASSLGERQGDTQYF. DNA for the CDR3: TGTGCCAGCAGCTTAGGGGAGCGCCAGGGTGATACGCAGTATTTT.

This clonotype was seen a handful of times. The chain combines TRBV2 with TRBJ2-3, with 12 bases aligning to TRBD2. CDR3 length: 17 residues. V gave up 3 bases and J gave up 5 bases; unmatched junction bases: 9. Germline V gene lookup returns CDR1 SNHLY and CDR2 FYNNEI. CDR3 DNA sequence: TGTGCCAGCAGTGATACTAGCGGGAGGCCCCGGGGAGATACGCAGTATTTT. Translated, it gives CASSDTSGRPRGDTQYF.

This chain uses TRBV25-1 with TRBJ2-1; 9 bases are shared with TRBD2. This CDR3 is 18 amino acids long. After removal of 3 bases from V and 7 bases from J, the junction contained 16 bases not matched to a gene. Germline-derived CDR1 and CDR2 are MGHDK and SYGVNS. Here the CDR3 reads CASSDYRLGGRALNEQFF. CDR3 coding DNA: TGTGCCAGCAGTGATTACCGTCTCGGCGGGAGGGCCCTAAATGAGCAGTTCTTC.

This clonotype was seen just once. The chain uses TRBV12-3 or TRBV12-4 and TRBJ2-3; D not resolved. The CDR3 length is 15 residues. Deletions cut 10 bases from V and 1 base from J, with 18 bases between. The CDR3 loop reads CATRAFRRRTDTQYF. Written as DNA, the CDR3 is TGTGCCACTCGGGCCTTCCGAAGGCGCACAGATACGCAGTATTTT.

The chain employs TRBV4-2 and TRBJ1-5, with 7 bases aligning to TRBD1. Germline lookup yields CDR1 LGHNA and CDR2 YNFKEQ. The CDR3 length is 15 residues. With V trimmed by 1 base and J by 9 bases, 9 bases remained unmatched. The CDR3 DNA reads TGTGCCAGCAGCCAAGGTGGGACAGCCCCGGCGCCCCAGCATTTT. It encodes CASSQGGTAPAPQHF.

This clonotype was seen a few times. The V call is TRBV5-1, the J call TRBJ2-1; TRBD2 aligns across 8 bases. The ends lost 4 bases at V and 7 bases at J; junction bases unmatched: 10. The CDR3 is 15 residues long. The germline gives CDR1 SGHRS, CDR2 YFSETQ. The chain's CDR3 is CASSPTGLAWNEQFF. CDR3 nucleotide sequence: TGCGCCAGCAGCCCGACCGGACTAGCATGGAATGAGCAGTTCTTC.

Here the CDR3 DNA reads TGTGCCAGCAGCTTGTCATTTAGCGAGAGGAACAGATACGCGTATTTT. Protein product: CASSLSFSERNRYAYF. The V call is TRBV11-2, the J call TRBJ2-3; weak D call: TRBD2 (5 bases). Germline CDR1 reads SGHAT; CDR2 reads FQNNGV. V was clipped by 3 bases and J by 14 bases, with 27 bases between them. The CDR3 length is 16 residues.

This clonotype was picked up one time. The chain joins TRBV29-1 to TRBJ1-5; 10 positions agree with TRBD1. CDR3 size: 15 residues. Trimming took 4 bases from V and 5 from J; bases not matched to a gene: 8. Germline loops: CDR1 SQVTM, CDR2 ANQGSEA. DNA of the CDR3: TGCAGCGTTGTCCTGGGACAGGGGAATTATCAGCCCCAGCATTTT. Its protein is CSVVLGQGNYQPQHF.

The rearrangement uses TRBV18 and TRBJ2-6; D possibly corresponds to TRBD2 (6 bases). Looked up from germline, CDR1 is KGHSH and CDR2 is LQKENI. The length of the CDR3 is 15 residues. Trimming cost V 3 bases and J 4 bases, with 10 bases left between them. The CDR3 sequence: CASSPGREGANVLTF. CDR3 coding DNA: TGTGCCAGCTCACCCGGCCGGGAGGGGGCCAACGTCCTGACTTTC.

This clonotype was seen only a few times. V usage is TRBV6-2 or TRBV6-3 and J usage is TRBJ2-1; 12 bases agree with TRBD2. The ends lost 4 bases at V and 8 bases at J; junction bases unmatched: 15. The CDR3 loop spans 18 amino acids. CDR1 and CDR2 from the germline V gene are MNHEY and SVGEGT. The DNA of the CDR3 is TGTGCCAGCAGTTCCCCGGGACAGACTAGCGGGAGATGGGATGAGCAGTTCTTC. It translates to CASSSPGQTSGRWDEQFF.

This clonotype has only one observation. CDR3 residues: CASSLKGFSTDTQYF. The CDR3, as DNA: TGTGCCAGCAGCTTGAAGGGCTTTAGCACAGATACGCAGTATTTT. The chain carries TRBV2 and TRBJ2-3; no clear D. In germline, CDR1 is SNHLY, CDR2 FYNNEI. V lost 6 bases and J lost 0, with 13 bases in between. The CDR3 consists of 15 residues.

V gene TRBV28 combines with J gene TRBJ2-7, with D unclear. V was pared by 5 bases and J by 4 bases, with 15 bases between. The length of the CDR3 is 14 residues. From germline, CDR1 is MDHEN and CDR2 SYDVKM. The DNA for the CDR3 is TGTGCCAGCAGTAGCCCCGGGCCTAGATACGAGCAGTACTTC. As protein: CASSSPGPRYEQYF.